Presented here are 8 T cell receptor beta chains from one specimen sequenced in a study of blood T cell repertoires in COVID-19. The table came from immunoSEQ multiplex PCR; TCRdb's copy has only in-frame clones and leaves some out. The sample records 150,000 to 250,000 clones, around 90% being singletons. The sample consisted of PBMCs or T cells enriched from blood (not recorded which). These receptors were collected from a woman aged 25 to 45 who had recovered from COVID-19.

A single count supports this clone. This sequence joins TRBV9 and TRBJ1-5, with D perhaps TRBD1 (5 bases). Looked up from germline, CDR1 is SGDLS and CDR2 is YYNGEE. CDR3 length equals 15 residues. V was shortened by 3 bases and J by 1 base, with 11 bases between the two germline ends. In nucleotides, the CDR3 is TGTGCCAGCAGCGACCGACCAGGGAGCAATCAGCCCCAGCATTTT. It is translated as CASSDRPGSNQPQHF.

This clone turned up a few times. V and J are TRBV2 and TRBJ1-2; TRBD1 aligns across 9 bases. Per germline, CDR1 SNHLY and CDR2 FYNNEI. V was pared by 4 bases and J by 7 bases, with 4 bases of the junction left unmatched. This CDR3 spans 13 amino acids. CDR3 coding DNA: TGTGCCAGCAGTGGGGACAGGGTAGCTGGCTACACCTTC. This translates into CASSGDRVAGYTF. Filled out from reference TRBV2 and TRBJ1-2, the complete variable domain reads EPEVTQTPSHQVTQMGQEVILRCVPISNHLYFYWYRQILGQKVEFLVSFYNNEISEKSEIFDDQFSVERPDGSNFTLKIRSTKLEDSAMYFCASSGDRVAGYTFGSGTRLTVV.

The rearrangement uses TRBV29-1 and TRBJ2-1, with D possibly being TRBD2 (5 bases). Looked up from germline, CDR1 is SQVTM and CDR2 is ANQGSEA. The CDR3 is 12 residues long. Trimming removed 6 bases at V and 7 bases at J, with 13 bases between. DNA for the CDR3: TGCAGCGTCGGCCCGTCGGGGAATGAGCAGTTCTTC. Translation gives CSVGPSGNEQFF.

The rearrangement uses TRBV7-9 and TRBJ1-1; a weak D match, TRBD1 (5 bases). The CDR3 is made up of 15 amino acids. Trimming shortened V by 5 bases and J by 7 bases, and 20 bases separated the two germline ends. Germline CDR1 SEHNR, CDR2 FQNEAQ (reference sequence). The CDR3 nucleotides read TGTGCCAGCAGCCGTCAGACAGTCCGCACCTTTGAAGCTTTCTTT. Translated: CASSRQTVRTFEAFF.

This clone turned up a few times. V is TRBV18 and J is TRBJ2-7, with 7 bases aligning to TRBD1. V was clipped by 0 bases and J by 6 bases; unmatched bases: 8. The CDR3 has 15 residues. Germline values: CDR1 KGHSH, CDR2 LQKENI. The CDR3 loop reads CASSPPTGEGGEQYF. CDR3 coding DNA: TGTGCCAGCTCACCACCAACAGGGGAAGGCGGCGAGCAGTACTTC.

The chain links TRBV7-2 to TRBJ1-3; D is ambiguous. From germline, CDR1 is SGHTA and CDR2 FQGNSA. The V and J ends lost 2 bases and 3 bases respectively, with 11 bases between them. CDR3 size: 15 residues. CDR3 DNA sequence: TGTGCCAGCAGCTTAAGTCCTGGGAGTGGAAACACCATATATTTT. This sequence encodes CASSLSPGSGNTIYF. The complete variable domain, with remaining parts taken from reference TRBV7-2 and TRBJ1-3, reads GAGVSQSPSNKVTEKGKDVELRCDPISGHTALYWYRQSLGQGLEFLIYFQGNSAPDKSGLPSDRFSAERTGGSVSTLTIQRTQQEDSAVYLCASSLSPGSGNTIYFGEGSWLTVV.

The chain couples TRBV30 to TRBJ1-1; TRBD1 is a possible D gene (5 bases). CDR3 size: 13 residues. Trimming took off 4 bases at V and 7 bases at J, with 16 bases between the two ends. Germline CDR1 and CDR2: GTSNPN and SVGIG (reference sequence). The CDR3 is CAWTRSGRGEAFF. As DNA, the CDR3 is TGTGCCTGGACCCGTTCGGGGAGGGGTGAAGCTTTCTTT.

This clone was seen only a few times. The chain employs TRBV19 and TRBJ1-2; D possibly corresponds to TRBD1 (6 bases). V was cut by 7 bases and J by 6 bases, with 15 bases left in between. This CDR3 is built from 13 residues. Germline CDR1 LNHDA, CDR2 SQIVND (reference sequence). CDR3: CASTQGQGDGYTF. In DNA form, the CDR3 reads TGTGCCAGTACCCAGGGGCAGGGAGATGGCTACACCTTC.